These 8 T cell receptor beta chains were all obtained from the same sample, sequenced in a study of identical twins' blood T cells. TCRdb re-analysed the 5' RACE reads in MiXCR, keeping a single row per CDR3 protein. The table includes a few hundred thousand distinct CDR3 sequences, 25% to 35% detected once. Sequenced material: PBMCs. These receptor sequences come from a woman between 18 and 49 years old in good health.

This rearrangement joins TRBV5-1 to TRBJ2-4; D unclear. The V gene lost 0 bases and the J gene lost 1 base, with 8 bases spanning the gap. The CDR3 is made up of 15 amino acids. Germline V gene data show CDR1 as SGHRS and CDR2 as YFSETQ. The CDR3 DNA sequence: TGCGCCAGCAGCTTGGCCGAAGGGGCCAAAAACATTCAGTACTTC. It translates to CASSLAEGAKNIQYF.

This sequence joins TRBV27 and TRBJ1-5; the D is unclear. Between the trimmed V and J ends, which lost 6 bases and 3 bases, there was a span of 12 bases. The germline gives CDR1 MNHEY, CDR2 SMNVEV (reference sequence). This CDR3 is 14 amino acids long. The DNA of the CDR3 is TGTGCCAGCAGCTTGCAGAGAACCAATCAGCCCCAGCATTTT. As protein: CASSLQRTNQPQHF.

Worth noting for this clonotype: One junction end does not reproduce the germline sequence, and a read error may be involved. The chain uses TRBV3-1 and TRBJ1-2; 9 bases fit TRBD1. There are 14 residues in the CDR3. CDR1 and CDR2 from the germline V gene are LGHDT and YNNKEL (reference sequence). CDR3 amino acids: CVSSQAGQGYGYTF. CDR3 nucleotide sequence: TGTGTCAGCAGCCAAGCGGGACAGGGCTATGGCTACACCTTC.

This clonotype was detected many times. This sequence joins TRBV3-1 and TRBJ1-5; no definite D call. V dropped 0 bases and J dropped 6 bases, with 12 bases sitting between them. This CDR3 is 15 amino acids long. Germline CDR1 and CDR2: LGHDT and YNNKEL (reference sequence). The CDR3 bases are TGTGCCAGCAGCCAAGATACCCACGCGAGTCAGCCCCAGCATTTT. This gives the protein CASSQDTHASQPQHF.

This chain connects TRBV7-6 to TRBJ1-4; 7 nucleotides align to TRBD1. CDR3 length: 16 amino acids. Germline V lookup: CDR1 SGHVS, CDR2 FNYEAQ. Trimming took 5 bases from V and 5 from J; bases not matched to a gene: 11. CDR3 coding DNA: TGTGCCAGCAGCCGTACGACCGAGACAGGGAATGAAAAACTGTTTTTT. Translation gives CASSRTTETGNEKLFF.

This clonotype was seen more than once but under ten times. This rearrangement joins TRBV14 to TRBJ2-1; D not resolved. Germline V CDR1 and CDR2: SGHDN, FVKESK. V lost 1 base, J lost 8 bases, and 9 bases lay in between. This CDR3 is 13 amino acids long. CDR3 coding DNA: TGTGCCAGCAGCCAAGGAAAGCCCGATGAGCAGTTCTTC. Its translation: CASSQGKPDEQFF.

CDR3 in DNA: TGCAGCGTTGAGGAGTGGGCAAACTATGGCTACACCTTC. Its translation is CSVEEWANYGYTF. This chain joins TRBV29-1 and TRBJ1-2; D gene ambiguous. This CDR3 contains 13 residues. Germline V gene data show CDR1 as SQVTM and CDR2 as ANQGSEA. V lost 3 bases and J 2 bases, leaving 10 bases between the germline ends.

This clonotype was recorded only once. Since no conserved phenylalanine or tryptophan closes the CDR3, a read error is the likely cause. No DNA is shown, since the ends of the CDR3 on it are uncertain; the CDR3 is the one TCRdb lists. The chain carries TRBV25-1 and TRBJ1-2. Germline assignment: CDR1 MGHDK and CDR2 SYGVNS. A total of 11 residues make up the CDR3, ends included. The CDR3 sequence is CASSHDGGYIV.